Each of the 3 T cell receptor beta chains below was sequenced from the same sample in a study of cytomegalovirus exposure and HLA in healthy donors. A multiplex PCR was run with 60 Vbeta primers and 13 Jbeta primers. Method: immunoSEQ multiplex PCR; TCRdb's copy keeps in-frame clones and lacks some. The sample has about 110,000 clones, 82% seen once. Sequenced input: PBMCs. The receptors were sampled from a man aged 25 to 40 in good health and CMV-seropositive.

V is TRBV27 and J is TRBJ2-7; 10 bases line up with TRBD1. V gave up 8 bases and J gave up 4 bases; unmatched junction bases: 11. The germline CDR1 and CDR2 sequences are MNHEY and SMNVEV (reference sequence). CDR3 size: 15 residues. The CDR3 is CASEIRTGGKYEQYF. The CDR3, as DNA: TGTGCCAGCGAGATTAGGACAGGGGGAAAATACGAGCAGTACTTC.

This clone was seen a few times. The chain recombines TRBV19 with TRBJ1-1, with D perhaps TRBD1 (6 bases). Trimming took 6 bases from V and 11 from J, leaving 22 bases between them. The CDR3 extends over 14 amino acids. The germline gives CDR1 LNHDA, CDR2 SQIVND (reference sequence). CDR3 coding DNA: TGTGCCAGTAGCCCGGGACACTCCTTGGACGGGGCTTTCTTT. This encodes CASSPGHSLDGAFF. Full variable domain (missing parts from reference TRBV19 and TRBJ1-1): DGGITQSPKYLFRKEGQNVTLSCEQNLNHDAMYWYRQDPGQGLRLIYYSQIVNDFQKGDIAEGYSVSREKKESFPLTVTSAQKNPTAFYLCASSPGHSLDGAFFGQGTRLTVV.

The V and J genes are TRBV5-1 and TRBJ1-4; D gene ambiguous. CDR3 length: 13 amino acids. Germline CDR1 reads SGHRS; CDR2 reads YFSETQ. V dropped 5 bases and J dropped 6 bases, with 11 bases sitting between them. The CDR3 nucleotides are TGCGCCAGCAGGAGGGCTGAGGATGAAAAACTGTTTTTT. Translated: CASRRAEDEKLFF.